This is a list of T cell receptor beta chains from one sample in a study of T cell responses to AZD1222 COVID-19 vaccine. Assay: immunoSEQ multiplex PCR; the TCRdb copy retains only in-frame clones and omits some. Seen here are 95,000 to 100,000 clones, 90% observed once, and the top ten hold 1% to 1.5%. The specimen comprised peripheral blood, sampled on day 0 of AZD1222 vaccination. Source of these receptors: an adult in good health. Each CDR3 is given with its conserved first and last residue. D genes are given only for firm matches. Expanded clones are given a class, and other clones once, few, many or no size at all.

clone_size: -
j_call: TRBJ1-2
d_call: TRBD1
v_call: TRBV7-2
cdr3_aa: CASSLPGQGYYGYTF
cdr3_nt: TGTGCCAGCAGCTTACCGGGACAGGGCTACTATGGCTACACCTTC

clone_size: -
j_call: TRBJ2-7
d_call: -
v_call: TRBV6-5
cdr3_aa: CASSYSRQVLSEQYF
cdr3_nt: TGTGCCAGCAGTTACTCGAGACAGGTCTTATCCGAGCAGTACTTC

clone_size: -
j_call: TRBJ2-1
d_call: -
v_call: TRBV7-9
cdr3_aa: CASSLGSEQFF
cdr3_nt: TGTGCCAGCAGCTTAGGGTCAGAGCAGTTCTTC

clone_size: -
j_call: TRBJ2-7
d_call: -
v_call: TRBV7-3
cdr3_aa: CASSFHGTYEQYF
cdr3_nt: TGTGCCAGCAGCTTCCACGGGACCTACGAGCAGTACTTC

clone_size: -
j_call: TRBJ1-2
d_call: -
v_call: TRBV9
cdr3_aa: CASSVVEVGGGYTF
cdr3_nt: TGTGCCAGCAGCGTAGTTGAGGTCGGAGGAGGCTACACCTTC

clone_size: -
j_call: TRBJ2-5
d_call: -
v_call: TRBV14
cdr3_aa: CASSQDLEETQYF
cdr3_nt: TGTGCCAGCAGCCAAGATCTAGAGGAGACCCAGTACTTC

clone_size: -
j_call: TRBJ1-5
d_call: -
v_call: TRBV5-5
cdr3_aa: CASSLVRGRGQPQHF
cdr3_nt: TGTGCCAGCAGCTTGGTCCGGGGAAGAGGTCAGCCCCAGCATTTT

clone_size: once
j_call: TRBJ1-2
d_call: -
v_call: TRBV5-4
cdr3_aa: CASSLGWVAGYTF
cdr3_nt: TGTGCCAGCAGCTTGGGTTGGGTGGCGGGCTACACCTTC

clone_size: -
j_call: TRBJ2-1
d_call: -
v_call: TRBV6-5
cdr3_aa: CASSYVDRSYNEQFF
cdr3_nt: TGTGCCAGCAGTTACGTCGACAGATCCTACAATGAGCAGTTCTTC

clone_size: -
j_call: TRBJ2-4
d_call: -
v_call: TRBV2
cdr3_aa: CASRRTKGDIQYF
cdr3_nt: TGTGCCAGCAGAAGAACAAAGGGGGACATTCAGTACTTC

clone_size: once
j_call: TRBJ2-7
d_call: TRBD2
v_call: TRBV6-5
cdr3_aa: CASLPGGKPYEQYF
cdr3_nt: TGTGCCAGCCTACCGGGGGGTAAGCCCTACGAGCAGTACTTC

clone_size: -
j_call: TRBJ1-1
d_call: TRBD1
v_call: TRBV5-4
cdr3_aa: CASSWNQGARTEAFF
cdr3_nt: TGTGCCAGCAGCTGGAACCAGGGGGCGCGAACTGAAGCTTTCTTT

clone_size: -
j_call: TRBJ2-3
d_call: -
v_call: TRBV3-1/TRBV3-2
cdr3_aa: CASSQATDTQYF
cdr3_nt: TGTGCCAGCAGCCAAGCAACAGATACGCAGTATTTT

clone_size: -
j_call: TRBJ1-6
d_call: TRBD1
v_call: TRBV19
cdr3_aa: CASSTQTQGDHSPLHF
cdr3_nt: TGTGCCAGTAGTACCCAGACTCAGGGGGACCATTCACCCCTCCACTTT

clone_size: -
j_call: TRBJ1-2
d_call: TRBD1
v_call: TRBV11-2
cdr3_aa: CASSLLAAGGGYTF
cdr3_nt: TGTGCCAGCAGCTTATTGGCGGCAGGGGGTGGCTACACCTTC

clone_size: once
j_call: TRBJ2-7
d_call: TRBD2
v_call: TRBV30
cdr3_aa: CAWTRREGVYEQYF
cdr3_nt: TGTGCCTGGACCCGCCGGGAGGGGGTATACGAGCAGTACTTC

clone_size: -
j_call: TRBJ2-5
d_call: -
v_call: TRBV11-2
cdr3_aa: CASSPQASQETQYF
cdr3_nt: TGTGCCAGCAGTCCCCAAGCGTCCCAAGAGACCCAGTACTTC

clone_size: -
j_call: TRBJ1-1
d_call: -
v_call: TRBV19
cdr3_aa: CASNKRTAEKMNTEAFF
cdr3_nt: TGTGCCAGTAATAAAAGGACAGCCGAGAAGATGAACACTGAAGCTTTCTTT

clone_size: -
j_call: TRBJ2-7
d_call: -
v_call: TRBV28
cdr3_aa: CASRTSYETGPYEQYF
cdr3_nt: TGTGCCAGCAGAACATCCTACGAGACAGGACCCTACGAGCAGTACTTC

clone_size: -
j_call: TRBJ2-7
d_call: -
v_call: TRBV14
cdr3_aa: CASSRQDGRAYEQYF
cdr3_nt: TGTGCCAGCAGCCGGCAGGACGGCCGGGCGTACGAGCAGTACTTC

clone_size: once
j_call: TRBJ1-1
d_call: -
v_call: TRBV2
cdr3_aa: CAIIEGRGSPNTEAFF
cdr3_nt: TGTGCCATCATCGAAGGGCGGGGCTCTCCGAACACTGAAGCTTTCTTT

clone_size: -
j_call: TRBJ1-2
d_call: TRBD1
v_call: TRBV3-1/TRBV3-2
cdr3_aa: CASSLPGQDNYGYTF
cdr3_nt: TGTGCCAGCAGCTTGCCGGGACAGGACAACTATGGCTACACCTTC

clone_size: -
j_call: TRBJ2-7
d_call: -
v_call: TRBV10-3
cdr3_aa: CAISGSYEQYF
cdr3_nt: TGTGCCATCAGTGGCTCCTACGAGCAGTACTTC

clone_size: -
j_call: TRBJ2-1
d_call: -
v_call: TRBV5-1
cdr3_aa: CASSLGGRYNEQFF
cdr3_nt: TGCGCCAGCAGCTTGGGAGGGCGATACAATGAGCAGTTCTTC

clone_size: -
j_call: TRBJ1-1
d_call: TRBD1
v_call: TRBV27
cdr3_aa: CASSFSQGVRDTEAFF
cdr3_nt: TGTGCCAGCAGTTTCTCACAGGGGGTGAGAGACACTGAAGCTTTCTTT

clone_size: -
j_call: TRBJ1-2
d_call: -
v_call: TRBV7-8
cdr3_aa: CASSLYRSAYGYTF
cdr3_nt: TGTGCCAGCAGCTTATATCGGAGCGCCTATGGCTACACCTTC

clone_size: -
j_call: TRBJ2-2
d_call: -
v_call: TRBV2
cdr3_aa: CASSLEVSDTGELFF
cdr3_nt: TGTGCCAGCAGCCTAGAGGTGAGCGACACCGGGGAGCTGTTTTTT

clone_size: -
j_call: TRBJ1-2
d_call: TRBD1
v_call: TRBV7-9
cdr3_aa: CASSLQGGEGYTF
cdr3_nt: TGTGCCAGCAGCTTACAGGGGGGAGAAGGCTACACCTTC

clone_size: -
j_call: TRBJ1-1
d_call: TRBD1
v_call: TRBV11-3
cdr3_aa: CASSPGQGARTEAFF
cdr3_nt: TGTGCCAGCAGCCCGGGACAGGGGGCAAGAACTGAAGCTTTCTTT

clone_size: -
j_call: TRBJ1-1
d_call: -
v_call: TRBV19
cdr3_aa: CASKLYGVNTEAFF
cdr3_nt: TGTGCCAGTAAGCTGTATGGGGTGAACACTGAAGCTTTCTTT

clone_size: medium-sized
j_call: TRBJ1-1
d_call: -
v_call: TRBV18
cdr3_aa: CASSPPLARNTEAFF
cdr3_nt: TGTGCCAGCTCACCACCGTTGGCCAGGAACACTGAAGCTTTCTTT

clone_size: once
j_call: TRBJ1-6
d_call: TRBD1
v_call: TRBV5-4
cdr3_aa: CASSRGTGQPPLHF
cdr3_nt: TGTGCCAGCAGCCGGGGGACGGGACAGCCACCCCTCCACTTT

clone_size: -
j_call: TRBJ2-2
d_call: -
v_call: TRBV24-1
cdr3_aa: CATSTGPNTGELFF
cdr3_nt: TGTGCCACCAGTACAGGGCCGAACACCGGGGAGCTGTTTTTT

clone_size: -
j_call: TRBJ2-7
d_call: TRBD2
v_call: TRBV3-1/TRBV3-2
cdr3_aa: CASSQDSGGNYEQYF
cdr3_nt: TGTGCCAGCAGCCAAGATAGCGGGGGAAACTACGAGCAGTACTTC

clone_size: -
j_call: TRBJ1-1
d_call: -
v_call: TRBV9
cdr3_aa: CASSVGVGARTEAFF
cdr3_nt: TGTGCCAGCAGCGTAGGGGTCGGGGCGCGCACTGAAGCTTTCTTT

clone_size: -
j_call: TRBJ1-2
d_call: TRBD1
v_call: TRBV12-3/TRBV12-4
cdr3_aa: CASSPSRDRGYTF
cdr3_nt: TGTGCCAGCAGCCCCAGTCGGGACAGGGGCTACACCTTC

clone_size: -
j_call: TRBJ2-3
d_call: TRBD2
v_call: TRBV10-1
cdr3_aa: CAGPWIVPPLAGGPDTQYF
cdr3_nt: TGCGCCGGCCCCTGGATTGTTCCTCCCCTAGCGGGGGGGCCAGATACGCAGTATTTT

clone_size: -
j_call: TRBJ1-2
d_call: -
v_call: TRBV7-3
cdr3_aa: CASSLTPEYGYTF
cdr3_nt: TGTGCCAGCAGCTTAACCCCCGAGTATGGCTACACCTTC

clone_size: -
j_call: TRBJ1-5
d_call: TRBD1
v_call: TRBV6-1
cdr3_aa: CASSEYRGHNQPQHF
cdr3_nt: TGTGCCAGCAGTGAATACAGGGGGCACAATCAGCCCCAGCATTTT

clone_size: -
j_call: TRBJ1-2
d_call: -
v_call: TRBV7-2
cdr3_aa: CASSLAQTAGYTF
cdr3_nt: TGTGCCAGCAGCTTAGCGCAGACAGCTGGCTACACCTTC

clone_size: -
j_call: TRBJ1-1
d_call: TRBD1
v_call: TRBV6-1
cdr3_aa: CATFDRGGTEAFF
cdr3_nt: TGTGCCACCTTCGACAGGGGGGGGACTGAAGCTTTCTTT

clone_size: -
j_call: TRBJ2-7
d_call: -
v_call: TRBV14
cdr3_aa: CASSQSWTFYEQYF
cdr3_nt: TGTGCCAGCAGCCAGTCGTGGACATTCTACGAGCAGTACTTC

clone_size: -
j_call: TRBJ1-6
d_call: -
v_call: TRBV2
cdr3_aa: CAGGGGPAYNSPLHF
cdr3_nt: TGTGCCGGGGGGGGAGGGCCGGCCTATAATTCACCCCTCCACTTT

clone_size: -
j_call: TRBJ2-1
d_call: -
v_call: TRBV10-3
cdr3_aa: CAISVLMASLNNEQFF
cdr3_nt: TGTGCCATCAGTGTTTTGATGGCCTCCCTCAATAATGAGCAGTTCTTC

clone_size: few
j_call: TRBJ1-2
d_call: -
v_call: TRBV7-2
cdr3_aa: CASSSYPKGSVGNYGYTF
cdr3_nt: TGTGCCAGCAGCTCATACCCGAAGGGAAGCGTCGGTAACTATGGCTACACCTTC

clone_size: -
j_call: TRBJ1-3
d_call: -
v_call: TRBV5-4
cdr3_aa: CASSLDSSGNTIYF
cdr3_nt: TGTGCCAGCAGCTTAGACAGCTCTGGAAACACCATATATTTT

clone_size: few
j_call: TRBJ1-3
d_call: -
v_call: TRBV9
cdr3_aa: CASSDGTGNTIYF
cdr3_nt: TGTGCCAGCAGCGACGGGACTGGAAACACCATATATTTT

clone_size: few
j_call: TRBJ1-5
d_call: -
v_call: TRBV7-2
cdr3_aa: CASSVQGGQPQHF
cdr3_nt: TGTGCCAGCAGCGTCCAGGGCGGCCAGCCCCAGCATTTT

clone_size: -
j_call: TRBJ2-3
d_call: TRBD2
v_call: TRBV4-2
cdr3_aa: CASSQDRGGPDTQYF
cdr3_nt: TGTGCCAGCAGCCAAGATCGGGGGGGCCCAGATACGCAGTATTTT

clone_size: -
j_call: TRBJ1-2
d_call: -
v_call: TRBV7-8
cdr3_aa: CASSLVLRSLSAGALGGYTF
cdr3_nt: TGTGCCAGCAGCTTAGTTTTACGTAGTCTTTCAGCAGGCGCGTTGGGGGGCTACACCTTC

clone_size: -
j_call: TRBJ1-1
d_call: TRBD1
v_call: TRBV10-3
cdr3_aa: CAISGSGQRDEAFF
cdr3_nt: TGTGCCATCAGCGGATCGGGACAGAGAGATGAAGCTTTCTTT

clone_size: -
j_call: TRBJ2-1
d_call: TRBD2
v_call: TRBV3-1/TRBV3-2
cdr3_aa: CASSPGGLYNEQFF
cdr3_nt: TGTGCCAGCAGCCCGGGGGGGCTTTACAATGAGCAGTTCTTC

clone_size: -
j_call: TRBJ2-5
d_call: -
v_call: TRBV5-1
cdr3_aa: CASSFGDFQETQYF
cdr3_nt: TGCGCCAGCAGCTTTGGGGACTTTCAAGAGACCCAGTACTTC

clone_size: -
j_call: TRBJ2-3
d_call: -
v_call: TRBV28
cdr3_aa: CASSLLAGAGTQYF
cdr3_nt: TGTGCCAGCAGTTTATTAGCCGGGGCGGGTACGCAGTATTTT

clone_size: -
j_call: TRBJ1-1
d_call: -
v_call: TRBV5-1
cdr3_aa: CASSLDPGTEAFF
cdr3_nt: TGCGCCAGCAGCTTGGACCCGGGGACTGAAGCTTTCTTT